This paragraph covers one T cell receptor beta chain sequence. These data come from a study of shared clonotypes between healthy human individuals. This CDR3 has 15 residues. Germline-derived CDR1 and CDR2 are LNHDA and SQIVND (reference sequence). Deletions cut 3 bases from V and 5 bases from J, with 16 bases between. Generated by immunoSEQ multiplex PCR, the TCRdb table keeps only in-frame clones and is missing some. The sample shows 500,000 to 700,000 clones, around 95% of them seen only once. Positively selected for CCR7, the CD45RO-negative cells used as naive CD8 cells excluded terminally differentiated effector memory CD45RA+ cells.

The chain has TRBV19 and TRBJ1-1; D is unresolved. This TCR derives from a woman aged 25 to 39 in good health. The sequenced sample was naive CD8+ T cells sorted from blood. CDR3 DNA sequence: TGTGCCAGTAGTATTGTAACAACCGGGGAGACTGAAGCTTTCTTT. This gives the protein CASSIVTTGETEAFF.